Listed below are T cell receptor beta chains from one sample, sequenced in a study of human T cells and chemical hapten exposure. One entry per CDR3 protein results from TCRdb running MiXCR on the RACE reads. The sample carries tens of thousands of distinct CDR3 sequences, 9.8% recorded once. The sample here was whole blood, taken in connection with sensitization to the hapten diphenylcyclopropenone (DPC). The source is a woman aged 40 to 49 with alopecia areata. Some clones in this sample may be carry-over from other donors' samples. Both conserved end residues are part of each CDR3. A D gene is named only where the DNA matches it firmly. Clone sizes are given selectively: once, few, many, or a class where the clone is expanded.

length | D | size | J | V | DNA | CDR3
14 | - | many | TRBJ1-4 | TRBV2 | TGTGCCAGCACCGAAACTCACAGGGTTGAAAAACTGTTTTTT | CASTETHRVEKLFF
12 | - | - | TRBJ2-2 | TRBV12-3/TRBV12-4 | TGTGCCAGCAGGTACACGGCCGGGGAGCTGTTTTTT | CASRYTAGELFF
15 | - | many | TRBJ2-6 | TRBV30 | TGTGCCTGGAGTGTAACCGGCTCTGGGGCCAACGTCCTGACTTTC | CAWSVTGSGANVLTF
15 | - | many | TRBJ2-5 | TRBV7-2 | TGTGCCAGCAGCTTTAACCAGGGAGCCCAAGAGACCCAGTACTTC | CASSFNQGAQETQYF
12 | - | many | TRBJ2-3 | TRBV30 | TGTGCCTGGAGCACCGGCGCCGATACGCAGTATTTT | CAWSTGADTQYF
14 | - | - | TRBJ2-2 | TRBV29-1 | TGCAGCGCACTACAGGGCCCTAACACCGGGGAGCTGTTTTTT | CSALQGPNTGELFF
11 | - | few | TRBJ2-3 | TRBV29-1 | TGCGGTAGCACGATCACAGATACGCAGTATTTT | CGSTITDTQYF
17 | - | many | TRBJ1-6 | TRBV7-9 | TGTGCCAGCAGCTTAGCTGGAGGGGCCAATTTAAATTCACCCCTCCACTTT | CASSLAGGANLNSPLHF
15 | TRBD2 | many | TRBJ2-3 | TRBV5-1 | TGCGCCAGCAGCCGGGGGGACTTGAGCACAGATACGCAGTATTTT | CASSRGDLSTDTQYF
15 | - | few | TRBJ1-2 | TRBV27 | TGTGCCAGCAGTTTATTCGGTGGCAGTAACTATGGCTACACCTTC | CASSLFGGSNYGYTF
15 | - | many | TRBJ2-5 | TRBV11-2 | TGTGCCAGCAGCTTAGGGGGGTCCGTCCAAGAGACCCAGTACTTC | CASSLGGSVQETQYF
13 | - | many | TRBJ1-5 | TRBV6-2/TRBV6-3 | TGTGCCAGCAGTTATGAAAGCAATCAGCCCCAGCATTTT | CASSYESNQPQHF
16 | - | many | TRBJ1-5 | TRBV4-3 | TGCGCCAGCAGCCAAGATCATCAGGGCTTCCATAGGCCCCAGCATTTT | CASSQDHQGFHRPQHF
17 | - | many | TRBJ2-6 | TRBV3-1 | TGTGCCAGCAGCCTGGCGGCACTAAGCTCTGGGGCCAACGTCCTGACTTTC | CASSLAALSSGANVLTF
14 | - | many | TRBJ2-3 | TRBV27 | TGTGCCAGCAGTCTGCAGGGTCGCGCAGATACGCAGTATTTT | CASSLQGRADTQYF
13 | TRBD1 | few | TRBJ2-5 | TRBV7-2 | TGTGCCAGCAGCCAGACGACAGGGCAGACCCAGTACTTC | CASSQTTGQTQYF
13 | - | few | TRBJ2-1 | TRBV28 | TGTGCCAGCAGTTTTTCCGGGTTTGGTGAGCAGTTCTTC | CASSFSGFGEQFF
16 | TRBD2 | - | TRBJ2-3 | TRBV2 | TGTGCCAGCATCCCGGGACTAGCGGCCCGGGGAGATACGCAGTATTTT | CASIPGLAARGDTQYF
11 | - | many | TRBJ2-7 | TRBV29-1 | TGCAGCGTTTCACGAACCTACGAGCAGTACTTC | CSVSRTYEQYF
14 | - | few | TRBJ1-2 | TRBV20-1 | TGCAGTGCTAGAGTCGATCCCGGGTTCTATGGCTACACCTTC | CSARVDPGFYGYTF
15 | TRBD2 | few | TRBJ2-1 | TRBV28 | TGTGCCAGCAGTTTAGGGACTAGTTTATTCCATGAGCAGTTCTTC | CASSLGTSLFHEQFF
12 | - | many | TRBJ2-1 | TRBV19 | TGTGCCAGTAGTATCGGTGGGGATGAGCAGTTCTTC | CASSIGGDEQFF
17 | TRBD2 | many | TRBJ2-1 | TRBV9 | TGTGCCAGCAGCGCCGTACTAGCGGGGGGCGGGTACAATGAGCAGTTCTTC | CASSAVLAGGGYNEQFF
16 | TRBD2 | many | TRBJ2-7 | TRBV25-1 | TGTGCCAGCAGTGATCGGGGGGGGCCCTTCCCCTACGAGCAGTACTTC | CASSDRGGPFPYEQYF
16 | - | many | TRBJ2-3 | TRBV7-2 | TGTGCCAGCAGCTTAGATTACAGGGTGCCCACCGATACGCAGTATTTT | CASSLDYRVPTDTQYF
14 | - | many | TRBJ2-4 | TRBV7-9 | TGTGCCAGCAGCTTACCTCTGGCCGGAAACATTCAGTACTTC | CASSLPLAGNIQYF
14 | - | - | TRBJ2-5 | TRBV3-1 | TGTGCCAGCAGCCCCGAGGCCGCGGGGCAGACCCAGTACTTC | CASSPEAAGQTQYF
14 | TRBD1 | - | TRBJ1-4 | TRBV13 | TGTGCCAGCAGCATGCAGGGGGCGAATGAAAAACTGTTTTTT | CASSMQGANEKLFF
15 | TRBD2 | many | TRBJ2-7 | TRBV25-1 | TGTGCCAGCAGTGCCCAGACTAGCGGCCCCTACGAGCAGTACTTC | CASSAQTSGPYEQYF
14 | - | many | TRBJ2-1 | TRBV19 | TGTGCCAGTAGTATCTCCCGGGACCCTGTTGGGCAGTTCTTC | CASSISRDPVGQFF
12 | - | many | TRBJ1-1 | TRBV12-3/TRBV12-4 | TGTGCCAGCAGTCGGGAGAACACTGAAGCTTTCTTT | CASSRENTEAFF
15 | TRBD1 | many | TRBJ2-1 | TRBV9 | TGTGCCAGCAGCGCGGTCCGGGACAGGGATAATGAGCAGTTCTTC | CASSAVRDRDNEQFF
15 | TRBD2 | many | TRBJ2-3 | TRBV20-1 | TGCAGTGCTACCCCTCGGACTAGCGGGGGGGATACGCAGTATTTT | CSATPRTSGGDTQYF
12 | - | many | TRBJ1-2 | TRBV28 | TGTGCCAGCGGGAACAGGGACTATGGCTACACCTTC | CASGNRDYGYTF